This T cell receptor (beta chain) originates from a study of shared clonotypes between healthy human individuals. Regarding the study as a whole: Sorted-subset sequencing was shown by rarefaction to be incomplete despite large depth.

J was trimmed by 6 bases and V by 4 bases; bases with no gene match: 3. Germline V CDR1 and CDR2: SGHTS, YDEGEE. The CDR3 is made up of 14 amino acids. The CD8 memory fraction combined CD45RO+ cells with TemRA cells (CCR7-negative CD45RA+). Sequenced by immunoSEQ multiplex PCR; TCRdb stores in-frame clones only, minus some. The profile shows roughly 400,000 clones, 90% to 97% of them singletons. With regard to this clone: Its antigen is not known.

The sample taken for sequencing was memory CD8+ T cells sorted from blood. Specified subset: CD45RO+ cells pooled with CCR7-negative TemRA cells. This clonotype originated in a man aged 25 to 40 in good health. The rearrangement links TRBV5-8 to TRBJ1-5; 11 positions agree with TRBD1. This chain's CDR3 is CASSRDRGIQPQHF. The CDR3, as DNA: TGTGCCAGCAGCCGGGACAGGGGGATTCAGCCCCAGCATTTT.